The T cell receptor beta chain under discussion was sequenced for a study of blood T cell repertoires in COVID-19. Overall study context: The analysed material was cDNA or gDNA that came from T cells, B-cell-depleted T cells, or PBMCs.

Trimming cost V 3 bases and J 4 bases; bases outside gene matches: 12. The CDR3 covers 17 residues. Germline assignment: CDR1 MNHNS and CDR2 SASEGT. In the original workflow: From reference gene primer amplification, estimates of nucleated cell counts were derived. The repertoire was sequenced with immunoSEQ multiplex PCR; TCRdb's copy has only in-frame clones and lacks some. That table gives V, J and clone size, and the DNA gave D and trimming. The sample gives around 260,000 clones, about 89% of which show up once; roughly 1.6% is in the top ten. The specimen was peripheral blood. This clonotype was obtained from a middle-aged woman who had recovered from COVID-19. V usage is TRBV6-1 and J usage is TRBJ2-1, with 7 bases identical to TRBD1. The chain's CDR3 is CASSDETGTVYYNEQFF. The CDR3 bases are TGTGCCAGCAGTGATGAGACCGGGACAGTCTATTACAATGAGCAGTTCTTC.